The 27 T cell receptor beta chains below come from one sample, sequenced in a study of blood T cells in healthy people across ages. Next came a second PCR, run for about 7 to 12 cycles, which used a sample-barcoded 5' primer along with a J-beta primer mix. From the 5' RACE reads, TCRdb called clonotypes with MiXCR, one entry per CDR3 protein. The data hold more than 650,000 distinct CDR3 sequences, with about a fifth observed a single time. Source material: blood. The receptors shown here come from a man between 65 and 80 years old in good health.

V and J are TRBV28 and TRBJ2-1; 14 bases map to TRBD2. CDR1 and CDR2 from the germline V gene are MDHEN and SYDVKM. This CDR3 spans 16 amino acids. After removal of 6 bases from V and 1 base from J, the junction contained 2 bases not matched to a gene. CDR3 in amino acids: CASSGLAGGSYNEQFF. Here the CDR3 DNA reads TGTGCCAGCAGCGGACTAGCGGGGGGATCCTACAATGAGCAGTTCTTC.

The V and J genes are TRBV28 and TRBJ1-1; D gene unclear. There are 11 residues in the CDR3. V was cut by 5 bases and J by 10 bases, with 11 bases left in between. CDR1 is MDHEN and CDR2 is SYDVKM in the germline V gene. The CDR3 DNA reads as TGTGCCAGCAGTCGACCCCGGATAGCTTTCTTT. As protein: CASSRPRIAFF.

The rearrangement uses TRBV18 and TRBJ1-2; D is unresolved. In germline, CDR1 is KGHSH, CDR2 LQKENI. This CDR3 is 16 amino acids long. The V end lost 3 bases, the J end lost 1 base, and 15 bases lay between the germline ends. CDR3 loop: CASSPRTVSVNYGYTF. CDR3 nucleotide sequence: TGTGCCAGCTCACCTAGGACGGTATCCGTTAACTATGGCTACACCTTC.

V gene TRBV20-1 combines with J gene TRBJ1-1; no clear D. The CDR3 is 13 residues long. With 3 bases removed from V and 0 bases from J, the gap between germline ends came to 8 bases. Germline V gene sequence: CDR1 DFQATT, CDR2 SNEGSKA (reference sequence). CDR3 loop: CSASVKLNTEAFF. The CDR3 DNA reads TGCAGTGCTAGTGTCAAACTGAACACTGAAGCTTTCTTT.

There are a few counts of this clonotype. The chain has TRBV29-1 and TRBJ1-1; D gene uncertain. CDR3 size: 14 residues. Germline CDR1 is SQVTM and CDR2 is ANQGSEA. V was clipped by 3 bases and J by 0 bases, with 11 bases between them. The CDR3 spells CSVEEGFMNTEAFF. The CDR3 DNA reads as TGCAGCGTTGAGGAGGGATTCATGAACACTGAAGCTTTCTTT.

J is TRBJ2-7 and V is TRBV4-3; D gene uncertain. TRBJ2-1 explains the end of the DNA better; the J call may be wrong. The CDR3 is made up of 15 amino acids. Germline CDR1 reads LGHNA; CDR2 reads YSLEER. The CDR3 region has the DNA TGCGCCAGCAGCCAAGGAGCCTTGTTCTACAATGAGCAGTTCTTC. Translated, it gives CASSQGALFYNEQFF.

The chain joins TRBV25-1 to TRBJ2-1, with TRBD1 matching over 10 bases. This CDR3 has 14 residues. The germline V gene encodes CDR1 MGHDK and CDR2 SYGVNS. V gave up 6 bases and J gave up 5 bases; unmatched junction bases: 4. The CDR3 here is CASRQTGGHNEQFF. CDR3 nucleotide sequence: TGTGCCAGCAGGCAGACAGGGGGCCACAATGAGCAGTTCTTC.

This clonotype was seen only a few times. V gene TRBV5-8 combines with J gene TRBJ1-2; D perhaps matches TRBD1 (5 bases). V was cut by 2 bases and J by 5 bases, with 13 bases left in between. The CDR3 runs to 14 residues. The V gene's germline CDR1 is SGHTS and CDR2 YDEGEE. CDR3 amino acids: CASSFSGSRYGYTF. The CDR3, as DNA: TGTGCCAGCAGCTTCTCAGGGTCACGTTATGGCTACACCTTC.

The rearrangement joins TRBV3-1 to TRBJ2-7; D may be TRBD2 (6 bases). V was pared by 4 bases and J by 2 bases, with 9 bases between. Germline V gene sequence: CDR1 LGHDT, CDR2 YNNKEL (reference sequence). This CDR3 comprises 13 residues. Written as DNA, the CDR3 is TGTGCCAGCAGCCGCGGACTACCCTACGAGCAGTACTTC. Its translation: CASSRGLPYEQYF.

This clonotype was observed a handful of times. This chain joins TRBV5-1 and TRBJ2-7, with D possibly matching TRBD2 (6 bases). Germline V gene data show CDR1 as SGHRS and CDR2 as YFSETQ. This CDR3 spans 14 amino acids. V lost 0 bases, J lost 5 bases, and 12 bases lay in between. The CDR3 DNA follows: TGCGCCAGCAGCTTGGACGGGAGTCGCGACGAGCAGTACGTC. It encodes CASSLDGSRDEQYV.

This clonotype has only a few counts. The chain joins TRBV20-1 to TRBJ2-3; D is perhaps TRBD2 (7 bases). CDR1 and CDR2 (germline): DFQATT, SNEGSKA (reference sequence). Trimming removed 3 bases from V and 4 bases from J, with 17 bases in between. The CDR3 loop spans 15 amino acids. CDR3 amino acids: CSARGLGGLSDTQYF. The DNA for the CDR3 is TGCAGTGCTAGGGGTCTCGGGGGGCTTTCAGATACGCAGTATTTT.

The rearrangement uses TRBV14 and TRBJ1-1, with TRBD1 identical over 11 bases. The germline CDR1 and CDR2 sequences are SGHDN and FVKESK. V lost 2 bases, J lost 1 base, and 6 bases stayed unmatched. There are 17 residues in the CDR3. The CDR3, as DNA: TGTGCCAGCAGCCAACGGACAGGGGGCCTTTCGAACACTGAAGCTTTCTTT. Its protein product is CASSQRTGGLSNTEAFF. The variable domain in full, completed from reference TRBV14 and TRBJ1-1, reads EAGVTQFPSHSVIEKGQTVTLRCDPISGHDNLYWYRRVMGKEIKFLLHFVKESKQDESGMPNNRFLAERTGGTYSTLKVQPAELEDSGVYFCASSQRTGGLSNTEAFFGQGTRLTVV.

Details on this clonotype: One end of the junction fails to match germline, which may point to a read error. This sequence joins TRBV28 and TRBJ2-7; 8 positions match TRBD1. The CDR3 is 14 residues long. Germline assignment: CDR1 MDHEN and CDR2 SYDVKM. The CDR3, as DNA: TGTGCTAGCAGTTCGACCCGGACAGGGCGTGGGCAGTACTTC. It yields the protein CASSSTRTGRGQYF. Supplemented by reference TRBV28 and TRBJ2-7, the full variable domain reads DVKVTQSSRYLVKRTGEKVFLECVQDMDHENMFWYRQDPGLGLRLIYFSYDVKMKEKGDIPEGYSVSREKKERFSLILESASTNQTSMYLCASSSTRTGRGQYFGPGTRLTVT.

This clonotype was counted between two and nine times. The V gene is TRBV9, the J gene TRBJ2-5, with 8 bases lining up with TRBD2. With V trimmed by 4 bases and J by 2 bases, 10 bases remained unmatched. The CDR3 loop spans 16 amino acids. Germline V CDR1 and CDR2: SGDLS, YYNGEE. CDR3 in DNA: TGTGCCAGCAGCCCTTCACTAGCGGAAAGACAAGAGACCCAGTACTTC. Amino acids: CASSPSLAERQETQYF.

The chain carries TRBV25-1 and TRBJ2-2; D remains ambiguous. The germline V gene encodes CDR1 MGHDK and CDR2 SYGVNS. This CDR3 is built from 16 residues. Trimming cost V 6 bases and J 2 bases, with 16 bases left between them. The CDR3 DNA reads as TGTGCCAGCAGCCAACCACCGGCAGACAACACCGGGGAGCTGTTTTTT. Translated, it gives CASSQPPADNTGELFF.

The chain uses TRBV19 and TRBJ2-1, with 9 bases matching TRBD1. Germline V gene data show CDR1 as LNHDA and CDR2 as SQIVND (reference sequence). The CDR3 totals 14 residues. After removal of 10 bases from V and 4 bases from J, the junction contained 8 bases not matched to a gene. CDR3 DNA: TGTGCCACTAAGAAAGGACAGGGGTACAATGAGCAGTTCTTC. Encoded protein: CATKKGQGYNEQFF.

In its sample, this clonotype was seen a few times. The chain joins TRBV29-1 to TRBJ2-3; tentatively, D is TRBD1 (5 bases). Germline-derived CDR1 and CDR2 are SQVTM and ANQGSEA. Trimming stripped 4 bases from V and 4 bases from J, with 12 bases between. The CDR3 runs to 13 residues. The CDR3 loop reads CSVGGAVPDTQYF. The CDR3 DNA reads TGCAGCGTTGGTGGGGCTGTTCCAGATACGCAGTATTTT.

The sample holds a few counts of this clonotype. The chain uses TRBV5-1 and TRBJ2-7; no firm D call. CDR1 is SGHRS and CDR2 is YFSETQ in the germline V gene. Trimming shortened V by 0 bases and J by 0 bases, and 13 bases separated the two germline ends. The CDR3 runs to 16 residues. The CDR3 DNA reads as TGCGCCAGCAGCTTGGTTGTGGGCTTGAGCTCCTACGAGCAGTACTTC. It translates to CASSLVVGLSSYEQYF.

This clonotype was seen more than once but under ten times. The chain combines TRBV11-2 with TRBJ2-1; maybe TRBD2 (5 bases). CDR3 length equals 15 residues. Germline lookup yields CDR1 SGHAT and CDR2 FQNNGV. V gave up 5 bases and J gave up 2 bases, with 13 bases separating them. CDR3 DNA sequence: TGTGCCAGCAGCCCCAATGAGGGTCCCTACAATGAGCAGTTCTTC. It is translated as CASSPNEGPYNEQFF.

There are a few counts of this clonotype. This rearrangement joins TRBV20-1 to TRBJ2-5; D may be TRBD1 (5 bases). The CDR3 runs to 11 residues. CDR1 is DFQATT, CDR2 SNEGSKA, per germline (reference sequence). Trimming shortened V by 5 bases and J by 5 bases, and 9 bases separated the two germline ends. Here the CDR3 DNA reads TGCAGTGCTGCCCCAGGGGAGACCCAGTACTTC. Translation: CSAAPGETQYF.

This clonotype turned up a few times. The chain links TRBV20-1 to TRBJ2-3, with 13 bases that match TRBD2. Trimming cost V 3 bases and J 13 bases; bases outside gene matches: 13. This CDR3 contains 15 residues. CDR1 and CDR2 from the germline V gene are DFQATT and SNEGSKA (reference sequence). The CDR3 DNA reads TGCAGTGCTAGTGTGGGACTAGCGGGAAGTGGATTGGAGTATTTT. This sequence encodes CSASVGLAGSGLEYF.

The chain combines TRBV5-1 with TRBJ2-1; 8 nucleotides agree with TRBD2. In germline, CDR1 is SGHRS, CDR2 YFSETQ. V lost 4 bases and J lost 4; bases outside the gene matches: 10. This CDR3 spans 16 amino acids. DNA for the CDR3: TGCGCCAGCAGCCTTTTCGGGGGGGGAATTTACAATGAGCAGTTCTTC. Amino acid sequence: CASSLFGGGIYNEQFF.

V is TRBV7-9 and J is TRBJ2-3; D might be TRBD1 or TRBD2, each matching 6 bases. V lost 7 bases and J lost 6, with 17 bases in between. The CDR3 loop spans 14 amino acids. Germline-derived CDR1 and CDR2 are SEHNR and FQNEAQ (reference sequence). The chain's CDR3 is CASIGGYERDTQYF. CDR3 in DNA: TGTGCCAGCATCGGGGGCTACGAGAGGGATACGCAGTATTTT.

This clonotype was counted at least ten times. The CDR3 spells CASSGTGTGSYEQYF. CDR3 nucleotides: TGTGCCAGTAGTGGCACCGGGACAGGGTCCTACGAGCAGTACTTC. The chain uses TRBV19 and TRBJ2-7; TRBD1 agrees at 9 bases. With V trimmed by 5 bases and J by 1 base, 6 bases remained unmatched. The CDR3 is made up of 15 amino acids. Germline V CDR1 and CDR2: LNHDA, SQIVND (reference sequence). Drawing the rest from reference TRBV19 and TRBJ2-7, the complete variable domain is DGGITQSPKYLFRKEGQNVTLSCEQNLNHDAMYWYRQDPGQGLRLIYYSQIVNDFQKGDIAEGYSVSREKKESFPLTVTSAQKNPTAFYLCASSGTGTGSYEQYFGPGTRLTVT.

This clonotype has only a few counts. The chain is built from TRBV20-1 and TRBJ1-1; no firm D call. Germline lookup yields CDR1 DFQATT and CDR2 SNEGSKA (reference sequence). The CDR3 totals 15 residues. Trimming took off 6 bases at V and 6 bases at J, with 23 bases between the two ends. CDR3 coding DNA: TGCAGTGCCCCCCCTAATATTCGCATTCGGGCTGAAGCTTTCTTT. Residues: CSAPPNIRIRAEAFF.

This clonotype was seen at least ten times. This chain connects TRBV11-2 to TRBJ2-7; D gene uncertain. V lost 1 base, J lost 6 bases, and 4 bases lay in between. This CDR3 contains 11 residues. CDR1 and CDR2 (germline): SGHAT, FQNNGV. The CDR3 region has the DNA TGTGCCAGCAGCTTAGGGAGCGAGCAGTACTTC. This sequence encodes CASSLGSEQYF.

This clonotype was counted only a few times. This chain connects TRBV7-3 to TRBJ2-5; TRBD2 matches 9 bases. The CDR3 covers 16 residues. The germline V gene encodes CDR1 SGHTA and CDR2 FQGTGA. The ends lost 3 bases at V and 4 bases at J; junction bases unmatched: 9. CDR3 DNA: TGTGCCAGCAGCTTGGGTAGCGGGAGTTTGAGAGAGACCCAGTACTTC. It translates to CASSLGSGSLRETQYF.